This T cell receptor beta chain was observed in a study of control samples from healthy donors and cancer patients. The V end was cut by 3 bases, the J end by 8 bases, with 10 bases between. The CDR3 runs to 12 residues. Measured with immunoSEQ multiplex PCR; TCRdb has only the in-frame clones, and not every one. In the table there are roughly 120,000 clones, 88% of which are singletons. The sequence came from a man aged 50 to 60 in good health. The sequenced sample was blood. The chain carries TRBV12-3 or TRBV12-4 and TRBJ1-2; weak D call: TRBD1 (5 bases). Here the CDR3 reads CASSFGQGGYTF. The CDR3 region has the DNA TGTGCCAGCAGTTTCGGGCAGGGAGGCTACACCTTC.